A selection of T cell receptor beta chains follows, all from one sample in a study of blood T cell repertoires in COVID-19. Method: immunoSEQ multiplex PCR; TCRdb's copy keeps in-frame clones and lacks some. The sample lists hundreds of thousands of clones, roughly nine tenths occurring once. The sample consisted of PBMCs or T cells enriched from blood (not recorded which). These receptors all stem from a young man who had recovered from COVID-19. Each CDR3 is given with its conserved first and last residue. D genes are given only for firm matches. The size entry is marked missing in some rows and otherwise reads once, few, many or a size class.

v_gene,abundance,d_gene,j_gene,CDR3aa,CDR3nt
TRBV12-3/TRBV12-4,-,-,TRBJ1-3,CASSPQERNTIYF,TGTGCCAGCAGCCCACAGGAACGAAACACCATATATTTT
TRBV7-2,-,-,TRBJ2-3,CVAGKTSTDTQYF,TGTGTCGCCGGGAAAACTAGCACAGATACGCAGTATTTT
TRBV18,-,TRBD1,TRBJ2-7,CASSPFDRDSEQYF,TGTGCCAGCTCACCATTCGACAGGGATAGCGAGCAGTACTTC
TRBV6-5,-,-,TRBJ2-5,CASSYLRPPRETQYF,TGTGCCAGCAGTTACCTCCGGCCCCCTAGGGAGACCCAGTACTTC
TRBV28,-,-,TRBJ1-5,CASSPEGVYQPQHF,TGTGCCAGCAGCCCCGAGGGGGTTTATCAGCCCCAGCATTTT
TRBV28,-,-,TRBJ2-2,CASSLSQFTGELFF,TGTGCCAGCAGTTTATCACAGTTCACCGGGGAGCTGTTTTTT
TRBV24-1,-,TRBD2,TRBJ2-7,CATSDPSGRGPGHEQYF,TGTGCCACCAGTGATCCGAGCGGGAGGGGACCTGGACACGAGCAGTACTTC
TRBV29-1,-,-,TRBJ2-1,CSVEGGRSSYNEQFF,TGCAGCGTTGAAGGGGGGAGGAGCTCCTACAATGAGCAGTTCTTC
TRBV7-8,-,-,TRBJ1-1,CASSLGRTFEAFF,TGTGCCAGCAGCTTGGGCAGAACCTTTGAAGCTTTCTTT
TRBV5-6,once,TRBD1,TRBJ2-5,CASSPIPGTGEETQYF,TGTGCCAGCAGCCCAATTCCCGGGACAGGGGAAGAGACCCAGTACTTC
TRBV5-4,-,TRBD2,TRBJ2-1,CASSLGGSWNEQFF,TGTGCCAGCAGCTTGGGCGGGAGCTGGAATGAGCAGTTCTTC
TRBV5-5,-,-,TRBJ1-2,CASNTAEESGYTF,TGTGCCAGCAATACTGCCGAGGAGTCCGGCTACACCTTC
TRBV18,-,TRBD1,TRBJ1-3,CASSQQTGIQDTIYF,TGTGCCAGCTCCCAACAGACAGGGATCCAAGACACCATATATTTT
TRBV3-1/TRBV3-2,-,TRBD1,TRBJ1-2,CASSQASGTGYGYTF,TGTGCCAGCAGCCAAGCTTCCGGGACAGGGTATGGCTACACCTTC
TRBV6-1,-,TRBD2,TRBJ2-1,CASSEARDAGRVGSVF,TGTGCCAGCAGTGAAGCGAGGGACGCCGGGAGGGTCGGCAGCGTCTTC
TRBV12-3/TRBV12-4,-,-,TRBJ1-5,CASGEGDQPQHF,TGTGCCAGCGGGGAGGGGGATCAGCCCCAGCATTTT
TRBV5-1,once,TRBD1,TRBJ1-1,CASRTGVMNTEAFF,TGCGCCAGCAGAACAGGGGTCATGAACACTGAAGCTTTCTTT
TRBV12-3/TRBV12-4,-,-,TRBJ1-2,CASSLWQDYGYTF,TGTGCCAGCAGTTTATGGCAGGACTATGGCTACACCTTC
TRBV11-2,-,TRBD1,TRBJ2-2,CASKPGRGQGDTGELFF,TGTGCCAGCAAACCCGGTAGGGGACAGGGGGACACCGGGGAGCTGTTTTTT
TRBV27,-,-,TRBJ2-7,CASSNYGGGEQYF,TGTGCCAGCAGTAACTACGGGGGTGGAGAGCAGTACTTC
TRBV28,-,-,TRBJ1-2,CASSLAGGYTF,TGTGCCAGCAGTTTAGCAGGGGGCTACACCTTC
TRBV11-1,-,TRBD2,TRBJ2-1,CASSLKTSGSYEQFF,TGTGCCAGCAGCTTAAAGACTAGCGGGAGCTATGAGCAGTTCTTC
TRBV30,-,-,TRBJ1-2,CAWSAGNYGYTF,TGTGCCTGGAGTGCAGGAAACTATGGCTACACCTTC
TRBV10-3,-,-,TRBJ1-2,CAITRDALNYGYTF,TGTGCCATCACCCGGGATGCCCTCAACTATGGCTACACCTTC
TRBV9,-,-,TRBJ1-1,CASVGQGNTEAFF,TGTGCCAGCGTTGGCCAGGGGAACACTGAAGCTTTCTTT
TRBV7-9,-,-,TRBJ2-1,CASSLGTNDNEQFF,TGTGCCAGCAGCTTAGGAACTAACGACAATGAGCAGTTCTTC
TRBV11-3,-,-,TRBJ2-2,CASSLGGVTGELFF,TGTGCCAGCAGCTTAGGGGGAGTTACCGGGGAGCTGTTTTTT
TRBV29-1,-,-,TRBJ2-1,CSAPLGGSYNEQFF,TGCAGCGCCCCACTCGGAGGCTCCTACAATGAGCAGTTCTTC
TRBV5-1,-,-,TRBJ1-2,CASSNRTAGYGYTF,TGCGCCAGCAGCAACCGGACAGCCGGTTATGGCTACACCTTC
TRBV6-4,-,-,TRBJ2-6,CASSPQSGANVLTF,TGTGCCAGCAGCCCACAGTCTGGGGCCAACGTCCTGACTTTC
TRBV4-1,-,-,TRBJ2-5,CARSGLVSRGEFETQYF,TGCGCCCGCAGCGGACTGGTATCCAGGGGGGAATTCGAGACCCAGTACTTC
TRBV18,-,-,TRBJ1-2,CASSDGRPGYTF,TGTGCCAGCTCAGATGGGAGGCCTGGCTACACCTTC
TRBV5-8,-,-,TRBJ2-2,CASSLAWGQNTGELFF,TGTGCCAGCAGCTTGGCCTGGGGACAGAACACCGGGGAGCTGTTTTTT
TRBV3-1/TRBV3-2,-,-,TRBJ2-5,CASSQRGGQETQYF,TGTGCCAGCAGCCAAAGGGGGGGCCAAGAGACCCAGTACTTC
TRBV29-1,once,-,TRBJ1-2,CSVEDPGQGPKLNYGYTF,TGCAGCGTTGAAGATCCCGGCCAGGGGCCGAAGTTAAACTATGGCTACACCTTC
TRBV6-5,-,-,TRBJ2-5,CASTLTGQETQYF,TGTGCCAGCACTCTGACAGGACAAGAGACCCAGTACTTC
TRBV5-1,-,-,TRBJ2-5,CASTSAVQETQYF,TGCGCCAGCACATCGGCGGTTCAGGAGACCCAGTACTTC
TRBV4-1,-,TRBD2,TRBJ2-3,CASSHTGTSGTDTQYF,TGCGCCAGCAGCCATACCGGGACTAGCGGCACAGATACGCAGTATTTT
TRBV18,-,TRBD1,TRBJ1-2,CASSPPGQETGYTF,TGTGCCAGCTCACCACCGGGACAGGAGACGGGCTACACCTTC
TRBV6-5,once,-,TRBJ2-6,CASSYVRRRGANVLTF,TGTGCCAGCAGTTACGTTCGGCGGAGGGGGGCCAACGTCCTGACTTTC
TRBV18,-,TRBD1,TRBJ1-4,CASSQDREGEKLFF,TGTGCCAGCTCACAGGACAGGGAGGGCGAAAAACTGTTTTTT
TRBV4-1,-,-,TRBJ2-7,CASSQEREYEQYF,TGCGCCAGCAGCCAAGAACGGGAGTACGAGCAGTACTTC
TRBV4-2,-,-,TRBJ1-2,CASSQVEGKVYGYTF,TGTGCCAGCAGCCAAGTGGAGGGGAAAGTTTATGGCTACACCTTC
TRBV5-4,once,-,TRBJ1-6,CASSLRGGLYNSPLHF,TGTGCCAGCAGCTTGAGGGGGGGACTTTATAATTCACCCCTCCACTTT
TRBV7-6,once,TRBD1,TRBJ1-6,CASSSGQGLNSPLHF,TGTGCCAGCAGCTCCGGACAGGGTTTGAATTCACCCCTCCACTTT
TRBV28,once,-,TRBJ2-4,CASSLARTAPITSPLAKNIQYF,TGTGCCAGCAGTTTAGCAAGGACAGCACCTATAACATCGCCCTTAGCCAAAAACATTCAGTACTTC
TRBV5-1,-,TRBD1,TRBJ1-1,CASSLEGTGGTEAFF,TGCGCCAGCAGCTTGGAAGGGACAGGGGGAACTGAAGCTTTCTTT
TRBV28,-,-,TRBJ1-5,CASSLGGFRQPQHF,TGTGCCAGCAGTTTAGGAGGATTTCGTCAGCCCCAGCATTTT
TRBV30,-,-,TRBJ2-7,CAWGFRGAAGEQYF,TGTGCCTGGGGGTTCCGGGGCGCAGCGGGCGAGCAGTACTTC
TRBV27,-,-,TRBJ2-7,CASSLWGGSYEQYF,TGTGCCAGCAGTTTATGGGGCGGTTCCTACGAGCAGTACTTC
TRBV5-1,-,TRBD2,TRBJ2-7,CASSFLADSYEQYF,TGCGCCAGCAGCTTCCTAGCGGACTCCTACGAGCAGTACTTC
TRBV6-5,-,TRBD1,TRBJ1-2,CASSTTGGGYGYTF,TGTGCCAGCAGTACGACAGGGGGCGGTTATGGCTACACCTTC
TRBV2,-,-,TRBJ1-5,CASSEAIRGNQPQHF,TGTGCCAGCAGTGAAGCCATTCGGGGAAACCAGCCCCAGCATTTT
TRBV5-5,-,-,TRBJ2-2,CASSFVRVTGSLTGELFF,TGTGCCAGCAGCTTTGTCCGGGTGACCGGGTCTCTGACCGGGGAGCTGTTTTTT
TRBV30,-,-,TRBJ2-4,CAWSETSFQYF,TGTGCCTGGAGTGAAACTAGCTTTCAGTACTTC